These 32 T cell receptor beta chains originate from one sample sequenced in a study of blood T cell repertoires in COVID-19. Sequencing used immunoSEQ multiplex PCR; TCRdb keeps in-frame clones, though not all of them. The profile shows about 210,000 clones, around 83% of them singletons. Sequencing was done on a sample of PBMCs or T cells enriched from blood (not recorded which). These receptors all stem from a woman between 35 and 50 years old in a cohort exposed to, infected with or recovered from COVID-19 (not recorded which).

The genes are TRBV5-1 and TRBJ2-3; 8 positions agree with TRBD2. The germline V gene has CDR1 SGHRS and CDR2 YFSETQ. This CDR3 contains 16 residues. The junction had 4 bases not matched to a gene; V was cut back by 0 bases and J by 1 base. The CDR3 DNA reads as TGCGCCAGCAGCTTGGTACTAGCGGTGGGCACAGATACGCAGTATTTT. Protein: CASSLVLAVGTDTQYF.

The V gene is TRBV3-1 (or the pseudogene TRBV3-2), the J gene TRBJ1-3, with D maybe TRBD1 (5 bases). There are 14 residues in the CDR3. Trimming removed 3 bases from V and 0 bases from J, with 6 bases in between. Germline V gene lookup returns CDR1 LGHDT and CDR2 YNNKEL (reference sequence). The CDR3 DNA sequence: TGTGCCAGCAGCCAGGGGGGCTCTGGAAACACCATATATTTT. Its protein is CASSQGGSGNTIYF.

The chain has TRBV5-1 and TRBJ2-5, with TRBD2 matching over 11 bases. The V segment lost 4 bases and the J segment 7 bases; nucleotides outside the gene matches: 9. CDR1 is SGHRS, CDR2 YFSETQ, per germline. CDR3 length equals 15 residues. CDR3 amino acids: CASSPTTSGGGTQYF. Written as DNA, the CDR3 is TGCGCCAGCAGCCCCACTACTAGCGGGGGCGGGACCCAGTACTTC.

This clone was seen a few times. CDR3 loop: CASSPGPGPWKETQYF. The CDR3 DNA sequence: TGTGCCAGCAGCCCAGGGCCGGGCCCGTGGAAAGAGACCCAGTACTTC. This sequence joins TRBV11-3 and TRBJ2-5; weak D call: TRBD1 (5 bases). The CDR3 sequence is 16 residues long. CDR1 is SGHNT and CDR2 is YENEEA in the germline V gene. The V end was cut by 5 bases, the J end by 3 bases, with 19 bases between.

The rearrangement links TRBV10-2 to TRBJ2-7; 10 nucleotides match TRBD1. V lost 9 bases to trimming and J lost 2 bases; unmatched junction nucleotides: 7. CDR3 length: 14 residues. CDR1 is WSHSY, CDR2 SAAADI, per germline. The CDR3 reads CASGGDRGAYEQYF. CDR3 nucleotide sequence: TGCGCCAGTGGGGGGGACAGGGGAGCCTACGAGCAGTACTTC.

V usage is TRBV5-1 and J usage is TRBJ1-5; D is ambiguous. CDR1 and CDR2 from the germline V gene are SGHRS and YFSETQ. With 0 bases removed from V and 6 bases from J, the gap between germline ends came to 10 bases. The CDR3 contains 14 residues. In DNA, the CDR3 is TGCGCCAGCAGCTTGGATACGGGAGGTCAGCCCCAGCATTTT. It encodes CASSLDTGGQPQHF.

This clone showed up just once. The genes are TRBV3-1 (or the pseudogene TRBV3-2) and TRBJ1-4; no firm D call. V lost 1 base to trimming and J lost 9 bases, with 15 bases between them. The CDR3 contains 15 residues. Germline values: CDR1 LGHDT, CDR2 YNNKEL (reference sequence). CDR3 residues: CASSQGVRIKQKLFF. CDR3 sequence (DNA): TGTGCCAGCAGCCAAGGTGTCAGGATAAAGCAAAAACTGTTTTTT.

The J gene is TRBJ1-1, the V gene TRBV5-1; perhaps TRBD1 as D (6 bases). The germline CDR1 and CDR2 sequences are SGHRS and YFSETQ. The CDR3 consists of 14 residues. Trimming pared 4 bases from V and 6 bases from J, leaving 16 bases between. The CDR3, as DNA: TGCGCCAGCAGCCCGGGGGGCGGGGAACCTGAAGCTTTCTTT. It is translated as CASSPGGGEPEAFF.

The genes are TRBV9 and TRBJ1-4; weak D call: TRBD1 (5 bases). CDR3 length equals 14 residues. Per germline, CDR1 SGDLS and CDR2 YYNGEE. The germline V and J ends were trimmed by 2 bases and 7 bases, with 12 bases remaining between them. CDR3 nucleotides: TGTGCCAGCAGCGTCAGGGATTTGAGTGAAAAACTGTTTTTT. Residues: CASSVRDLSEKLFF. The entire variable domain, with the rest obtained from reference TRBV9 and TRBJ1-4, is as follows: DSGVTQTPKHLITATGQRVTLRCSPRSGDLSVYWYQQSLDQGLQFLIQYYNGEERAKGNILERFSAQQFPDLHSELNLSSLELGDSALYFCASSVRDLSEKLFFGSGTQLSVL.

The chain links TRBV5-1 to TRBJ2-7; D is possibly TRBD1 (6 bases). The V gene lost 3 bases and the J gene lost 1 base, with 11 bases spanning the gap. This CDR3 has 14 amino acids. Germline-derived CDR1 and CDR2 are SGHRS and YFSETQ. In DNA, the CDR3 is TGCGCCAGCAGCTATCTGACAGGTTCCTACGAGCAGTACTTC. It specifies CASSYLTGSYEQYF.

The chain has TRBV5-1 and TRBJ2-3, with a possible D match to TRBD2 (5 bases). Trimming stripped 5 bases from V and 1 base from J, with 8 bases between. The CDR3 has 13 amino acids. Germline V gives CDR1 SGHRS, CDR2 YFSETQ. Written as DNA, the CDR3 is TGCGCCAGCAGAGCGGATGGCACAGATACGCAGTATTTT. Its translation is CASRADGTDTQYF.

The chain joins TRBV5-1 to TRBJ2-1, with 7 bases that match TRBD2. Germline CDR1 reads SGHRS; CDR2 reads YFSETQ. With 2 bases clipped from V and 0 bases from J, the junction kept 5 bases outside the gene matches. This CDR3 has 16 residues. CDR3 nucleotide sequence: TGCGCCAGCAGCTTCGGGACTATCAGCTCCTACAATGAGCAGTTCTTC. It is translated as CASSFGTISSYNEQFF.

This chain connects TRBV19 to TRBJ1-5, with D possibly being TRBD1 (5 bases). Deletions cut 3 bases from V and 3 bases from J, with 12 bases between. Germline CDR1 LNHDA, CDR2 SQIVND (reference sequence). This CDR3 is 15 amino acids long. The CDR3: CASSIWQGLNQPQHF. As DNA, the CDR3 is TGTGCCAGTAGTATTTGGCAGGGCCTCAATCAGCCCCAGCATTTT.

The chain joins TRBV7-9 to TRBJ1-5; TRBD1 is a possible D gene (5 bases). The length of the CDR3 is 16 residues. V lost 1 base and J 4 bases, leaving 14 bases between the germline ends. CDR1 and CDR2 from the germline V gene are SEHNR and FQNEAQ (reference sequence). CDR3: CASSLGGRIANQPQHF. In DNA, the CDR3 is TGTGCCAGCAGCTTAGGGGGCAGAATAGCAAATCAGCCCCAGCATTTT.

The chain has TRBV30 and TRBJ2-1, with D perhaps TRBD2 (5 bases). Germline values: CDR1 GTSNPN, CDR2 SVGIG (reference sequence). The CDR3 is 14 amino acids. V was shortened by 5 bases and J by 0 bases, with 11 bases between the two germline ends. The CDR3 DNA follows: TGTGCCTGGGAACAGCGGAGCTCCTACAATGAGCAGTTCTTC. This encodes CAWEQRSSYNEQFF.

DNA of the CDR3: TGTGCCAGCAGCCTTCAGACTGGAACGGGGCAGTACTTC. Amino acids: CASSLQTGTGQYF. V usage is TRBV7-9 and J usage is TRBJ2-7; D remains ambiguous. V gave up 5 bases and J gave up 9 bases, with 17 bases separating them. This CDR3 comprises 13 residues. CDR1 SEHNR and CDR2 FQNEAQ come from the germline V gene (reference sequence).

The chain carries TRBV9 and TRBJ1-1; D remains ambiguous. V dropped 0 bases and J dropped 0 bases, with 6 bases sitting between them. Germline CDR1 is SGDLS and CDR2 is YYNGEE. The CDR3 loop spans 14 amino acids. DNA for the CDR3: TGTGCCAGCAGCGTAGGCAGAATGAACACTGAAGCTTTCTTT. Translated: CASSVGRMNTEAFF.

The rearrangement joins TRBV9 to TRBJ2-1; 15 positions match TRBD2. This CDR3 contains 17 residues. CDR1 SGDLS and CDR2 YYNGEE come from the germline V gene. The ends lost 4 bases at V and 2 bases at J; junction bases unmatched: 4. Written as DNA, the CDR3 is TGTGCCAGCAGCCCAGGACTAGCGGGAGGGCCCTACAATGAGCAGTTCTTC. Protein sequence: CASSPGLAGGPYNEQFF.

This sequence joins TRBV29-1 and TRBJ2-2; 8 bases map to TRBD2. V trimming: 5 bases; J trimming: 2 bases; junction bases outside the gene matches: 4. Germline V CDR1 and CDR2: SQVTM, ANQGSEA. The CDR3 is 14 amino acids. The CDR3 coding sequence is TGCAGCGTTTACACTAGCGGAAACACCGGGGAGCTGTTTTTT. This encodes CSVYTSGNTGELFF.

J is TRBJ1-4 and V is TRBV28; D call uncertain. Looked up from germline, CDR1 is MDHEN and CDR2 is SYDVKM. The V end lost 5 bases, the J end lost 6 bases, and 16 bases lay between the germline ends. The CDR3 has 15 amino acids. The CDR3 is CASSPTLIGYEKLFF. The CDR3 coding sequence is TGTGCCAGCAGTCCGACACTCATAGGCTATGAAAAACTGTTTTTT.

V and J are TRBV9 and TRBJ1-2; D remains ambiguous. Germline V gene sequence: CDR1 SGDLS, CDR2 YYNGEE. The CDR3 has 15 residues. V lost 0 bases and J lost 2, with 11 bases in between. The CDR3 DNA sequence: TGTGCCAGCAGCGTAGCTACTCGGGGAAACTATGGCTACACCTTC. Its protein is CASSVATRGNYGYTF.

Here the CDR3 reads CASSQGQGYDYGYTF. CDR3 DNA: TGCGCCAGCAGCCAAGGACAGGGCTATGACTATGGCTACACCTTC. The chain uses TRBV4-1 and TRBJ1-2; TRBD1 agrees at 7 bases. The junction had 5 bases not matched to a gene; V was cut back by 1 base and J by 3 bases. There are 15 residues in the CDR3. Germline values: CDR1 MGHRA, CDR2 YSYEKL.

The V call is TRBV19, the J call TRBJ1-5, with 8 bases lining up with TRBD1. Trimming removed 6 bases from V and 6 bases from J; junction bases left unmatched: 4. The CDR3 has 13 residues. Germline-derived CDR1 and CDR2 are LNHDA and SQIVND (reference sequence). The CDR3 bases are TGTGCCAGTAGCCCAGGGGGCGGTCAGCCCCAGCATTTT. Encoded protein: CASSPGGGQPQHF.

CDR3 sequence (DNA): TGTGCCAGCAGCTTGGGGACAGGCGCCTATGGCTACACCTTC. Amino acids: CASSLGTGAYGYTF. The chain joins TRBV13 to TRBJ1-2, with 8 bases identical to TRBD1. CDR1 is PRHDT, CDR2 FYEKMQ, per germline (reference sequence). Losses at the gene ends were 3 bases for V and 4 bases for J; bases not matched to a gene: 4. This CDR3 is built from 14 residues.

This clone was recorded only once. This chain connects TRBV11-2 to TRBJ1-1; D remains ambiguous. Trimming stripped 7 bases from V and 0 bases from J, with 12 bases between. This CDR3 region has 14 residues. Per the germline V gene, CDR1 is SGHAT and CDR2 is FQNNGV. DNA of the CDR3: TGTGCCAGCACCAAGAGGGCGGTGAACACTGAAGCTTTCTTT. Its translation: CASTKRAVNTEAFF. The variable domain in full, completed from reference TRBV11-2 and TRBJ1-1, reads EAGVAQSPRYKIIEKRQSVAFWCNPISGHATLYWYQQILGQGPKLLIQFQNNGVVDDSQLPKDRFSAERLKGVDSTLKIQPAKLEDSAVYLCASTKRAVNTEAFFGQGTRLTVV.

This clone was observed many times. This chain joins TRBV25-1 and TRBJ2-7, with D possibly TRBD1 on 6 matching bases. The length of the CDR3 is 15 residues. CDR1 MGHDK and CDR2 SYGVNS come from the germline V gene. V dropped 4 bases and J dropped 5 bases, with 18 bases sitting between them. The CDR3 DNA reads as TGTGCCAGCAGTGGGATGGGGGCTACTGTCCACGAGCAGTACTTC. Encoded protein: CASSGMGATVHEQYF.

V usage is TRBV2 and J usage is TRBJ1-1; a possible D gene is TRBD1 (6 bases). The germline gives CDR1 SNHLY, CDR2 FYNNEI. Between the trimmed V and J ends, which lost 6 bases and 1 base, there was a span of 12 bases. The CDR3 is 14 amino acids. The chain's CDR3 is CASRADRTNTEAFF. Here the CDR3 DNA reads TGTGCCAGCAGAGCGGACAGAACGAACACTGAAGCTTTCTTT.

This rearrangement joins TRBV24-1 to TRBJ2-2; unclear D gene. V lost 3 bases and J lost 5, with 6 bases in between. This CDR3 comprises 13 residues. CDR1 and CDR2 (germline): KGHDR, SFDVKD. CDR3 region: CATSDLLTGELFF. CDR3 bases: TGTGCCACCAGTGATCTGTTAACCGGGGAGCTGTTTTTT.

The chain links TRBV6-5 to TRBJ2-1, with D possibly TRBD2 on 5 matching bases. Trimming removed 2 bases from V and 2 bases from J, with 13 bases in between. Germline V gene sequence: CDR1 MNHEY, CDR2 SVGAGI. The CDR3 has 16 amino acids. CDR3 nucleotides: TGTGCCAGCAGTTACAGCTCTAGCAGACCCTACAATGAGCAGTTCTTC. This gives the protein CASSYSSSRPYNEQFF.

The chain has TRBV7-8 and TRBJ1-4; TRBD1 matches 8 bases. The CDR3 has 15 amino acids. Germline CDR1 reads SGHVS; CDR2 reads FQNEAQ. V lost 5 bases to trimming and J lost 5 bases; unmatched junction nucleotides: 7. The DNA of the CDR3 is TGTGCCAGCAGCGACAGGGGTCACGGGAATGAAAAACTGTTTTTT. This translates into CASSDRGHGNEKLFF.

Only one count was recorded for this clone. This sequence joins TRBV2 and TRBJ2-3; 14 nucleotides line up with TRBD2. This CDR3 region has 16 residues. Trimming removed 1 base from V and 6 bases from J; junction bases left unmatched: 3. The germline V gene encodes CDR1 SNHLY and CDR2 FYNNEI. CDR3 protein: CASSEGLAGGLDTQYF. The CDR3 DNA reads TGTGCCAGCAGTGAAGGACTAGCGGGAGGGTTGGATACGCAGTATTTT.

The genes are TRBV19 and TRBJ1-2; no clear D gene. V lost 5 bases and J lost 4, with 17 bases in between. The CDR3 contains 15 residues. The germline CDR1 and CDR2 sequences are LNHDA and SQIVND (reference sequence). CDR3 protein: CASSPSPGFFYGYTF. The CDR3 DNA reads as TGTGCCAGTAGTCCCTCACCGGGATTTTTCTATGGCTACACCTTC.